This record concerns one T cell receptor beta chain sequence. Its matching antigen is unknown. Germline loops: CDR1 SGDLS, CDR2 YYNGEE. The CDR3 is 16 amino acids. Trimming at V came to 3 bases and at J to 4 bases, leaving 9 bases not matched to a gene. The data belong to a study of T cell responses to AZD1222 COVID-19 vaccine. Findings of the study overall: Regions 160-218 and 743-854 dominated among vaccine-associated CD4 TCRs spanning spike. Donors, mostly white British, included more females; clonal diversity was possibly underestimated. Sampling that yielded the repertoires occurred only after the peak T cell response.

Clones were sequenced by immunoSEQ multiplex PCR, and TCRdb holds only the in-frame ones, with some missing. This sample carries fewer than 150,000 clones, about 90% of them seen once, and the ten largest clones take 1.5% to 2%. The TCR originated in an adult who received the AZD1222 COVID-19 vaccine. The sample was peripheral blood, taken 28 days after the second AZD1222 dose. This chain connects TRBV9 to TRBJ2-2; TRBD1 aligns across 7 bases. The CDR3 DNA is TGTGCCAGCAGCGCCTTTCGAGGGGGCATCACCGGGGAGCTGTTTTTT. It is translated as CASSAFRGGITGELFF.